These 13 T cell receptor beta chains came from one sample sequenced in a study of CD8+ T cells in alopecia areata. Cells that came from pooled cutaneous lymph nodes were sorted using CD4, CD8alpha, NKG2D, NKG2ACE and other markers. In each case, RNA was isolated and then reverse transcribed into cDNA as the sequencing template. The repertoire was sequenced with immunoSEQ multiplex PCR; TCRdb's copy has only in-frame clones and lacks some. This sample has 15,000 to 20,000 clones, each found more than once. The sequencing input was CD8+ T cells sorted from a lymph node. The receptor source for this set is a C3H/HeJ mouse with alopecia areata. For this mouse line, the MHC haplotype is H2-k.

This clone was counted a few times. Gene names and germline match the mouse. The CDR3 end lies 4 residues beyond the end of the read and is filled in from the germline J gene. The chain uses TRBV13-1 and TRBJ2-3, with 7 bases lining up with TRBD1. Germline V gene data show CDR1 as NSHNY and CDR2 as SYGAGN. The V gene end was trimmed by 0 bases and the J gene end by 3 bases; junction bases not matched to a gene: 4. The CDR3 loop spans 15 amino acids. CDR3 bases read: TGTGCCAGCAGTGATGCACAGGGGTGGGCAGAA. Its protein product is CASSDAQGWAE. The full CDR3 reads CASSDAQGWAETLYF.

This clone was detected many times. Translating the DNA gives a protein that differs from the TCRdb entry at residue 12; the protein shown here is that DNA translation. All gene names here are mouse names. The CDR3 end is not reached by the read, which stops 3 residues before it; the germline J gene fills it in. V gene TRBV13-3 combines with J gene TRBJ1-6, with no clear D. TRBJ1-6 is classed as an ORF, of uncertain function. Germline V gene data show CDR1 as NNHDY and CDR2 as SYVADS. V gave up 1 base and J gave up 2 bases, with 7 bases separating them. This CDR3 has 15 residues. The sequenced CDR3 bases are TGTGCCAGCAGTGATATACAAACCTATAATTCGCCC. Amino acids: CASSDIQTYNSP. The whole CDR3 protein reads CASSDIQTYNSPLYF.

At least ten counts were recorded for this clone. Gene names follow the mouse nomenclature. The observed sequence ends 4 residues before the CDR3 terminus, with the missing tail filled in from the germline J gene. The chain employs TRBV13-3 and TRBJ1-1, with 8 bases identical to TRBD1. In germline, CDR1 is NNHDY, CDR2 SYVADS. The V and J ends lost 6 bases and 3 bases, in that order; junction bases with no gene match: 4. The CDR3 contains 13 residues. Partial CDR3 DNA: TGTGCCAGCACGACAGGGGTGGACACA. Translated: CASTTGVDT. In full, the CDR3 is CASTTGVDTEVFF.

This clone was seen many times. Gene names follow the mouse nomenclature. The sequence runs out 4 residues before the end of the CDR3; the remainder is reconstructed from the germline J gene. The chain joins TRBV13-1 to TRBJ2-5; tentatively, D is TRBD2 (6 bases). The CDR3 runs to 13 residues. Deletions cut 2 bases from V and 3 bases from J, with 7 bases between. Looked up from germline, CDR1 is NSHNY and CDR2 is SYGAGN. The CDR3 reads CASSDLGQDTQYF. CDR3 DNA (partial): TGTGCCAGCAGTGACCTGGGGCAAGAC.

This clone was found a few times. The germline and genes are mouse ones. The read ends 4 residues shy of where the CDR3 ends; the end is completed using the germline J gene. The chain recombines TRBV16 with TRBJ2-5; 7 bases are shared with TRBD2. CDR3 length equals 15 residues. J was trimmed by 2 bases and V by 2 bases; bases with no gene match: 4. Germline-derived CDR1 and CDR2 are SGHSA and FRNQAP. This CDR3 reads CASSLPGGGQDTQYF. Partial CDR3 DNA: TGTGCAAGCAGCTTACCCGGGGGGGGCCAAGAC. Full variable domain (remainder filled in from reference TRBV16 and TRBJ2-5): NAGVIQTPRHKVTGKGQEATLWCEPISGHSAVFWYRQTIVQGLEFLTYFRNQAPIDDSGMPKERFSAQMPNQSHSTLKIQSTQPQDSAVYLCASSLPGGGQDTQYFGPGTRLLVL.

This clone was counted between two and nine times. Mouse germline and gene names are used. The sequenced fragment ends 4 residues before the CDR3 boundary, so the rest is inferred from the germline J gene. The V call is TRBV1, the J call TRBJ2-3; perhaps TRBD1 as D (6 bases). Trimming cost V 0 bases and J 0 bases, with 10 bases left between them. The CDR3 has 16 residues. Germline CDR1 NSQYPW, CDR2 LRSPGD (reference sequence). The DNA read from the CDR3 is TGCACCTGCAGTGCAGACACAGGGTCTAGTGCAGAA. This encodes CTCSADTGSSAE. The entire CDR3 protein is CTCSADTGSSAETLYF.

Remarks on this clone: The gene names given are mouse names. Sequencing ends 4 residues short of the CDR3 end; the germline J gene provides the rest. This chain connects TRBV1 to TRBJ2-2, with a weak D call TRBD2 (6 bases). The germline CDR1 and CDR2 sequences are NSQYPW and LRSPGD (reference sequence). The CDR3 covers 17 residues. V lost 3 bases and J lost 1, with 15 bases in between. This CDR3 is CTCSAEIWGRNTGQLYF. Incomplete CDR3 DNA: TGCACCTGCAGTGCGGAAATCTGGGGCCGAAACACCGGG.

In this sample, this clone turned up a few times. The translated DNA and TCRdb's protein are not identical at residue 8; the protein here was translated from the DNA. Gene and germline names: mouse. The read is 3 residues too short to cover the CDR3 end, so that end is filled in from the germline J gene. The V gene is TRBV19, the J gene TRBJ1-6, with a tentative D call TRBD1 (5 bases). TRBJ1-6 is designated an ORF whose function remains uncertain. The CDR3 has 11 amino acids. V gave up 8 bases and J gave up 7 bases, with 7 bases separating them. CDR1 is FNHDT and CDR2 is SITEND in the germline V gene (reference sequence). CDR3: CARDRNSPLYF. CDR3 bases read: TGTGCCAGAGACAGAAATTCGCCC.

This clone was seen repeatedly, ten times or more. Each gene name is a mouse one. The read falls 4 residues short of the CDR3 end, and the missing part is taken from the germline J gene. This rearrangement joins TRBV13-1 to TRBJ2-7; 9 nucleotides align to TRBD2. The CDR3 sequence is 14 residues long. Germline lookup yields CDR1 NSHNY and CDR2 SYGAGN. The sequenced part of the CDR3 DNA is TGTGCCAGCAGTGATGCACTGGGGGGAGAT. Its translation is CASSDALGGD. The whole CDR3 region reads CASSDALGGDEQYF.

A few counts support this clone. Genes here carry mouse names. The CDR3 here is CASSIGTGKDTQYF. The CDR3 DNA, read in part, is TGTGCTAGCAGTATCGGGACAGGAAAAGAC. The V call is TRBV17, the J call TRBJ2-5, with TRBD1 matching over 8 bases. From the germline J gene comes the end of the CDR3, since the read stops 4 residues before it. Germline lookup yields CDR1 MNHDT and CDR2 YYDKIL. The CDR3 runs 14 residues.

A word on this clone: Germline and genes: mouse. The read ends 4 residues shy of where the CDR3 ends; the end is completed using the germline J gene. The rearrangement joins TRBV13-3 to TRBJ2-1; 10 bases map to TRBD2. The CDR3 has 15 residues. Germline CDR1 reads NNHDY; CDR2 reads SYVADS. This CDR3 reads CASSTAGGAGAEQFF. The CDR3 bases that were read are TGTGCCAGCAGTACGGCTGGGGGGGCGGGAGCT.

This clone was counted a few times. These gene names are mouse names. With the read ending 4 residues before the CDR3 end, the germline J gene is used to fill in that end. This chain connects TRBV13-1 to TRBJ2-5; 10 bases map to TRBD2. CDR3 length: 16 amino acids. The V gene's germline CDR1 is NSHNY and CDR2 SYGAGN. The DNA read from the CDR3 is TGTGCCAGCAGTGATGCCCGGACTGGGGGTCCAGAC. It codes for CASSDARTGGPD. The complete CDR3 reads CASSDARTGGPDTQYF.

On this clone: Gene names and germline match the mouse. The read gets to within 4 residues of the CDR3 end, and the germline J gene fills in the rest. V is TRBV29 and J is TRBJ2-1; D perhaps matches TRBD1 (5 bases). Germline assignment: CDR1 MSHET and CDR2 SYDVDS. The CDR3 covers 13 residues. The V and J ends lost 5 bases and 4 bases respectively, with 9 bases between them. The CDR3 is CASSDSSYAEQFF. The DNA read from the CDR3 is TGTGCTAGCAGTGACAGTTCATATGCT.